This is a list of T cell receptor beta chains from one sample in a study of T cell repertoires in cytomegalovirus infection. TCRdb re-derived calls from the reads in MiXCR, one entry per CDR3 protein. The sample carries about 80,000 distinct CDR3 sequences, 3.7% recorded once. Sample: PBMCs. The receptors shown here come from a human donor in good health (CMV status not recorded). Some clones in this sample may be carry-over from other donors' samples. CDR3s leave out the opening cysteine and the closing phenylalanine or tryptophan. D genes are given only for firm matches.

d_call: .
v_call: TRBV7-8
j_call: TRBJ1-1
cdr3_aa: ASSLVRGNTEAF

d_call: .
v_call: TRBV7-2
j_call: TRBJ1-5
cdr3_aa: ASSLSGDQPQH

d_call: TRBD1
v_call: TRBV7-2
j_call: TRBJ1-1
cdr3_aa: ASSSWGTGTEAF

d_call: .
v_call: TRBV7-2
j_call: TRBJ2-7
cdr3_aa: ASSLVPTSSYEQY

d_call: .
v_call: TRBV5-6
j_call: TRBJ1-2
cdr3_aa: ASSRTEVYGYT

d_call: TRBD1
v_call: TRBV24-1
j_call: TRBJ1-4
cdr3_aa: ATSEGTGGEKLF

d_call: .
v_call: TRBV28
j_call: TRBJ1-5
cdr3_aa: ASSLILGGGGNQPQH

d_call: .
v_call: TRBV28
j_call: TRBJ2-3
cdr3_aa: ASSLPRVEGRDTQY

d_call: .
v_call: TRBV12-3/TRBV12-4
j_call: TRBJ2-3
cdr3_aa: ASSLGGHRQY

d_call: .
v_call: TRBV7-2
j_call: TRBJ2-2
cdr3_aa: ASSSGMAAGELF

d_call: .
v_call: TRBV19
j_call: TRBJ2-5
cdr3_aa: ASSMDLDQTQY

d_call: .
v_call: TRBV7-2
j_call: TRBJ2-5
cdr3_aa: ASSPPSLGGETQY

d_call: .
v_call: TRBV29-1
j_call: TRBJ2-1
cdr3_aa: SVEEQAYNEQF

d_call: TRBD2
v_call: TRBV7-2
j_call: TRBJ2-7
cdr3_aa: ASSETSGGSYEQY

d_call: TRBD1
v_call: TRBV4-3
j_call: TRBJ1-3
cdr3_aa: ASSQDLNRGWGSGNTIY

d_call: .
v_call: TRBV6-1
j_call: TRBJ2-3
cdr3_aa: ASSPGQTGRGDTQY

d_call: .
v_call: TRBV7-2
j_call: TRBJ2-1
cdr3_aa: ASSLAAGSGNEQF

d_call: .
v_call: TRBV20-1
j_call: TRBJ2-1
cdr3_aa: SARDWSSYNEQF

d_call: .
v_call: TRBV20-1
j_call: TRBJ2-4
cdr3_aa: SAVRQAMNIQY

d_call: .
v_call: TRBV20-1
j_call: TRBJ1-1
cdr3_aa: SARDASGGSTEAF

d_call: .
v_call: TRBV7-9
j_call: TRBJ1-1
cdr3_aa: ASSPRAGQPNTEAF

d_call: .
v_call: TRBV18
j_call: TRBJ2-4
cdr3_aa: ASSEGQYIQY

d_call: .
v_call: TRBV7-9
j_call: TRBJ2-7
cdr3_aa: ASSLVGQGTYEQY

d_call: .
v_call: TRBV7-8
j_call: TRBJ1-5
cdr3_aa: ASSPGGSYYSNQPQH

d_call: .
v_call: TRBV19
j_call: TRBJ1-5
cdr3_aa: ASREWANSNQPQH

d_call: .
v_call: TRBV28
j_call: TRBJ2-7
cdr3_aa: ASRRVIGTYEQY

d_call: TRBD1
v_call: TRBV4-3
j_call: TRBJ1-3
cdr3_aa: ASSHLTGVTGNTIY

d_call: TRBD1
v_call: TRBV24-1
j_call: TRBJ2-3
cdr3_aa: ATRDGTGSTDTQY

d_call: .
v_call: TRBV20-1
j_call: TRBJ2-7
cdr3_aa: SAPDRRSYEQY

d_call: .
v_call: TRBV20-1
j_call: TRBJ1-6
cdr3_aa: SARDSTGFNNSPLH

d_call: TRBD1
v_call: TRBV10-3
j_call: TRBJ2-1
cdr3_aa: ATLPGGQGSNEQF

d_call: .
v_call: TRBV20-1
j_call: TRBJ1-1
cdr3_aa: SARDSTVNTEAF

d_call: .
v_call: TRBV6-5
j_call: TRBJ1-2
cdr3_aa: ASSYLKGGGYT

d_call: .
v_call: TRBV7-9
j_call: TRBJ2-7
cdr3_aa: ASSPSGQAYEQY

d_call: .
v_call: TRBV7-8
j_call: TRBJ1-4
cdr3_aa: ASSLALGEKLF

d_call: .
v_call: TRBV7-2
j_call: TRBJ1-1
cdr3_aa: ASSFGTVGAF

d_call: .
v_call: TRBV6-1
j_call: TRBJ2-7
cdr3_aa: ASSFSSLASYEQY

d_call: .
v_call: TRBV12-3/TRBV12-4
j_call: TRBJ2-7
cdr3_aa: ASSFSYEQY

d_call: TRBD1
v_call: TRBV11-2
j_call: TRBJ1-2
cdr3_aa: ASSLPHRGWLDGYT

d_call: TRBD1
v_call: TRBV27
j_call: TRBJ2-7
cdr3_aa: ASTRTGGWGGSYEQY

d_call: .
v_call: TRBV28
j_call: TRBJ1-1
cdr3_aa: ASSLRGQLLNTEAF